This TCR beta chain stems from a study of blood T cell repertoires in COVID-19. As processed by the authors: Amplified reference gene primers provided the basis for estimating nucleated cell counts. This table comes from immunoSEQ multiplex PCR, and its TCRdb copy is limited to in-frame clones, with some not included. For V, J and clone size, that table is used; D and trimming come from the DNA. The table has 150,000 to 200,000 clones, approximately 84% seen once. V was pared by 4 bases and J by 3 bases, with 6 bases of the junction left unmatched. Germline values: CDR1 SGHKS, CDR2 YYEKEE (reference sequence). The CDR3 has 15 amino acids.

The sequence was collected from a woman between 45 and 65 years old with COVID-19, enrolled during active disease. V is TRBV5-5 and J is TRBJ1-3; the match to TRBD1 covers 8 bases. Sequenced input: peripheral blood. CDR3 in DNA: TGTGCCAGCAGCATCGGACAGGGCAGTGGAAACACCATATATTTT. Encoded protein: CASSIGQGSGNTIYF.